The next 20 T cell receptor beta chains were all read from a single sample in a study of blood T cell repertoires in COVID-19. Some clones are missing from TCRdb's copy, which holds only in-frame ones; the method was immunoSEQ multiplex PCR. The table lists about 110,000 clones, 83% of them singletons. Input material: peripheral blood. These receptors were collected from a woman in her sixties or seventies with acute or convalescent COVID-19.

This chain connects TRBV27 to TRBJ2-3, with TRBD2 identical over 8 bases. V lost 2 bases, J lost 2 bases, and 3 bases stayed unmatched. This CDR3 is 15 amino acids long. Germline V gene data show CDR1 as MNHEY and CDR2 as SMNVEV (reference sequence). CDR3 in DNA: TGTGCCAGCAGTTTAAGAGCGGGGGCCACAGATACGCAGTATTTT. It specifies CASSLRAGATDTQYF.

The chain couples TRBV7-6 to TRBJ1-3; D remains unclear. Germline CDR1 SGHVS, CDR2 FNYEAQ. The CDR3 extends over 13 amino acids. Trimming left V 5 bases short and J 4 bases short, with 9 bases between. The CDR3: CASSAGAGNTIYF. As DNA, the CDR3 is TGTGCCAGCAGCGCGGGCGCCGGAAACACCATATATTTT.

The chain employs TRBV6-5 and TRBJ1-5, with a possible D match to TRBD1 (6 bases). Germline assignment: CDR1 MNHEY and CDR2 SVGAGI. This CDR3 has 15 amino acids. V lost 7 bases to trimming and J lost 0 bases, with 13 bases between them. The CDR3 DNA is TGTGCCAGCAAAGGGGGGGACACTAGCAATCAGCCCCAGCATTTT. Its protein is CASKGGDTSNQPQHF.

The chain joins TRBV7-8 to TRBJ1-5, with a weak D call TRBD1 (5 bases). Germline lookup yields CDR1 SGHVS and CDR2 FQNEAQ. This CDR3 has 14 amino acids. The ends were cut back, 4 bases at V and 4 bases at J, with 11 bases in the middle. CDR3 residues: CASSSTELNQPQHF. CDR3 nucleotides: TGTGCCAGCAGCTCGACAGAGTTAAATCAGCCCCAGCATTTT.

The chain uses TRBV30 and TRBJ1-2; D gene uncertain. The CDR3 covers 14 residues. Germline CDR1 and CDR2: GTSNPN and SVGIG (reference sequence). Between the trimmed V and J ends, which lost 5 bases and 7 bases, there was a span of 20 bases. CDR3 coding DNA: TGTGCCTGGCGGTCACCGGGAATACTTCTTGGCTACACCTTC. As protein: CAWRSPGILLGYTF.

In nucleotides, the CDR3 is TGTGCCAGCAGCTTAAGGCGGGAGTATGGCACCGGGGAGCTGTTTTTT. Protein product: CASSLRREYGTGELFF. The chain links TRBV7-2 to TRBJ2-2, with 7 positions matching TRBD2. With V trimmed by 2 bases and J by 4 bases, 7 bases remained unmatched. From germline, CDR1 is SGHTA and CDR2 FQGNSA. The CDR3 is 16 residues long.

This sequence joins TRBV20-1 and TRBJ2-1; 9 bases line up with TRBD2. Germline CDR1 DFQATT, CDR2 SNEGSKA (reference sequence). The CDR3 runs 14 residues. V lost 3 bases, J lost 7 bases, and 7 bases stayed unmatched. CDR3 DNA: TGCAGTGCTAGTAGCGGGAGAGGTGGTAATGAGCAGTTCTTC. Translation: CSASSGRGGNEQFF.

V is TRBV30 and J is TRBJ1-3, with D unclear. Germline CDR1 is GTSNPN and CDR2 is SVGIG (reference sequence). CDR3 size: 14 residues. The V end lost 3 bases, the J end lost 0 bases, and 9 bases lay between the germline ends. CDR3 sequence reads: CAWSLGPSGNTIYF. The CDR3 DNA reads TGTGCCTGGAGCCTCGGTCCCTCTGGAAACACCATATATTTT.

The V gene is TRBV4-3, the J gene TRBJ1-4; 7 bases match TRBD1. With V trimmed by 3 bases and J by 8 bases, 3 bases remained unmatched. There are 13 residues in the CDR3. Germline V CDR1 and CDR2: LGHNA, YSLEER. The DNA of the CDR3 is TGCGCCAGCAGCCAGGCAGGGGGGGAAAAACTGTTTTTT. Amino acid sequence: CASSQAGGEKLFF.

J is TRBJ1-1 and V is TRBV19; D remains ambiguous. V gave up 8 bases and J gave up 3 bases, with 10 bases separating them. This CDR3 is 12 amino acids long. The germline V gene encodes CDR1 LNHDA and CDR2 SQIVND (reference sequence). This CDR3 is CASVKQHTEAFF. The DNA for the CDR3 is TGTGCCAGTGTCAAACAGCACACTGAAGCTTTCTTT.

The CDR3 DNA reads TGTGCCAGCAGCCCATCCAGCTCTAGTGGCTACACCTTC. Its protein product is CASSPSSSSGYTF. The rearrangement uses TRBV7-2 and TRBJ1-2, with D unresolved. CDR1 is SGHTA and CDR2 is FQGNSA in the germline V gene. This CDR3 is 13 amino acids long. Deletions cut 5 bases from V and 7 bases from J, with 14 bases between.

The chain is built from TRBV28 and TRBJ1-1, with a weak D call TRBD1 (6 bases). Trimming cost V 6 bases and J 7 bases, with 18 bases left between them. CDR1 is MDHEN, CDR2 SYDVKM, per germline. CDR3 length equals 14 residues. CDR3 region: CASSPPRQAGEAFF. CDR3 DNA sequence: TGTGCCAGCAGCCCCCCCCGACAGGCTGGTGAAGCTTTCTTT.

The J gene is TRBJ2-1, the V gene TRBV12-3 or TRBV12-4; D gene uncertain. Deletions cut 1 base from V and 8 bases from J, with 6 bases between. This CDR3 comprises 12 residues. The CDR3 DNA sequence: TGTGCCAGCAGTTTAGGCGGCGATGAGCAGTTCTTC. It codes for CASSLGGDEQFF.

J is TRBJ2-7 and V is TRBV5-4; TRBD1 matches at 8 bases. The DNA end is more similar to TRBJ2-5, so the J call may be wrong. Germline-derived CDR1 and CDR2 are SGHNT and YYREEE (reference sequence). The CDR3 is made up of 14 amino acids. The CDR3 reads CASSQGADQETQYF. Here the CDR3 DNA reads TGTGCCAGCAGCCAGGGGGCGGATCAAGAGACCCAGTACTTC.

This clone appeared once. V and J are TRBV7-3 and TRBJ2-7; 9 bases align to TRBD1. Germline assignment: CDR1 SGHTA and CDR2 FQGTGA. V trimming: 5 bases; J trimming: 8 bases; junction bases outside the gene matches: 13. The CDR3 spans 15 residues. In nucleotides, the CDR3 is TGTGCCAGCAGCCCGTCCGGGGGACAGGGTTCTAAGCAGTACTTC. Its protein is CASSPSGGQGSKQYF.

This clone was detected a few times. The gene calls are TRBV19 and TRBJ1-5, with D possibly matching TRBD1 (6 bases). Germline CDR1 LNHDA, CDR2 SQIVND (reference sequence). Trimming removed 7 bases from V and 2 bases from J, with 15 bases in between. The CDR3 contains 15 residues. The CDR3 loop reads CASNGNKGGNQPQHF. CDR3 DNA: TGTGCCAGTAACGGAAACAAGGGGGGCAATCAGCCCCAGCATTTT.

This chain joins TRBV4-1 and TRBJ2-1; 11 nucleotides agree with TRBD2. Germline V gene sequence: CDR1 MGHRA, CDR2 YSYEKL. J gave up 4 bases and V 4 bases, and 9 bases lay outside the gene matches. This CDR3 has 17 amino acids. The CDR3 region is CASSPLGASGRYNEQFF. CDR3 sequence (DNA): TGCGCCAGCAGCCCCTTGGGGGCTAGCGGGAGGTACAATGAGCAGTTCTTC.

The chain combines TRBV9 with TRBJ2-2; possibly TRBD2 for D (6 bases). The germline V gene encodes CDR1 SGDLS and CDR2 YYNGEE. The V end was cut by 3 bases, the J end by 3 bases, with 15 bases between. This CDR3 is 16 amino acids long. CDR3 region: CASSAPWGEYTGELFF. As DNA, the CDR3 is TGTGCCAGCAGCGCCCCTTGGGGGGAGTACACCGGGGAGCTGTTTTTT.

Here the CDR3 DNA reads TGTGCCAGTAGTATATCCAGGGCAGCACTAAACGCTCAAGAGACCCAGTACTTC. This encodes CASSISRAALNAQETQYF. The chain is built from TRBV19 and TRBJ2-5; D is possibly TRBD1 (5 bases). The CDR3 has 18 residues. Germline V gene data show CDR1 as LNHDA and CDR2 as SQIVND (reference sequence). V was pared by 2 bases and J by 2 bases, with 21 bases between. Looking up the rest from reference TRBV19 and TRBJ2-5 gives the full variable domain: DGGITQSPKYLFRKEGQNVTLSCEQNLNHDAMYWYRQDPGQGLRLIYYSQIVNDFQKGDIAEGYSVSREKKESFPLTVTSAQKNPTAFYLCASSISRAALNAQETQYFGPGTRLLVL.

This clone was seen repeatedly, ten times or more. In nucleotides, the CDR3 is TGTGCCAGCAGCCATGGGGGGAACTCCTACGAGCAGTACTTC. This sequence encodes CASSHGGNSYEQYF. The chain couples TRBV3-1 (or the pseudogene TRBV3-2) to TRBJ2-7; D is perhaps TRBD2 (6 bases). The CDR3 runs to 14 residues. Per the germline V gene, CDR1 is LGHDT and CDR2 is YNNKEL (reference sequence). Trimming stripped 3 bases from V and 0 bases from J, with 9 bases between.